This paragraph reports one T cell receptor (beta chain). Its antigen remains unidentified. A far larger clone differs by one base, so this is likely a read error. This specimen includes other DNA sequences encoding the same CDR3. These data originate in a study of shared clonotypes between healthy human individuals. Study summary: Samples came from a couple of female and a few male donors aged 18 to 49.

The V gene's germline CDR1 is LNHNV and CDR2 YYDKDF (reference sequence). The CDR3 sequence is 13 residues long. Study-level results: Enrolling few donors narrowed the genetic and exposure-history diversity that was represented. Clonotype sharing among the donors was expected to vary with sequencing depth.

The donor population consisted of healthy HIV-negative adults with no recent acute infections or vaccinations. Sequenced by immunoSEQ multiplex PCR; TCRdb stores in-frame clones only, minus some. Here the sample spans roughly 500,000 clones, over 70% being singletons. The source of this sequence is a woman aged 35 to 49 in good health. Some clones in this sample may be carry-over from other donors' samples. Specimen: PBMCs. The chain employs TRBV15 and TRBJ1-2; unclear D gene. CDR3 sequence (DNA): TGTGCCACCAGCCTGAGGTTCGGATATGGATACACCTTC. It encodes CATSLRFGYGYTF.